This passage covers 11 T cell receptor beta chains from one sample sequenced in a study of blood T cell repertoires in COVID-19. Sequenced by immunoSEQ multiplex PCR; TCRdb stores in-frame clones only, minus some. The profile shows about 300,000 clones, 90% of them singletons. The sequencing input was peripheral blood. The receptors come from a woman between 45 and 65 years old with COVID-19, enrolled during active disease.

The chain recombines TRBV4-1 with TRBJ2-3; D unresolved. This CDR3 is built from 15 residues. CDR1 MGHRA and CDR2 YSYEKL come from the germline V gene. The germline V and J ends were trimmed by 2 bases and 0 bases, with 9 bases remaining between them. For the CDR3, the DNA is TGCGCCAGCAGCCAATTTGGCGGTAGCACAGATACGCAGTATTTT. It codes for CASSQFGGSTDTQYF.

The V and J genes are TRBV7-9 and TRBJ2-7; TRBD1 matches at 8 bases. Germline CDR1 is SEHNR and CDR2 is FQNEAQ (reference sequence). CDR3 length: 14 residues. V was clipped by 5 bases and J by 3 bases; unmatched bases: 6. The CDR3 region has the DNA TGTGCCAGCAGCCCTCGGGACAGGTTCTACGAGCAGTACTTC. This codes for CASSPRDRFYEQYF.

The gene calls are TRBV2 and TRBJ2-3; 13 bases are shared with TRBD2. The ends lost 5 bases at V and 12 bases at J; junction bases unmatched: 5. The CDR3 runs 13 residues. Germline V CDR1 and CDR2: SNHLY, FYNNEI. The CDR3 nucleotides read TGTGCCAGCAGTTCCGGGACTAGCGGGGATCAGTATTTT. This sequence encodes CASSSGTSGDQYF.

The chain carries TRBV7-3 and TRBJ2-1; tentatively, D is TRBD2 (5 bases). Trimming shortened V by 5 bases and J by 7 bases, and 18 bases separated the two germline ends. Germline loops: CDR1 SGHTA, CDR2 FQGTGA. The CDR3 is 15 residues long. This chain's CDR3 is CASSPHRGVRNEQFF. In nucleotides, the CDR3 is TGTGCCAGCAGCCCCCATCGGGGTGTGAGGAATGAGCAGTTCTTC.

The CDR3 protein is CASSIRGTARSYGYTF. CDR3 nucleotide sequence: TGTGCCAGTAGTATCCGGGGGACAGCGAGATCCTATGGCTACACCTTC. J is TRBJ1-2 and V is TRBV19; TRBD1 matches at 7 bases. This CDR3 has 16 amino acids. Trimming at V came to 3 bases and at J to 4 bases, leaving 11 bases not matched to a gene. The germline CDR1 and CDR2 sequences are LNHDA and SQIVND (reference sequence).

The gene calls are TRBV6-1 and TRBJ2-2; D is uncertain. The CDR3 length is 13 residues. Germline V gives CDR1 MNHNS, CDR2 SASEGT. Trimming pared 6 bases from V and 5 bases from J, leaving 10 bases between. CDR3 amino acids: CASSQPGTGELFF. Here the CDR3 DNA reads TGTGCCAGCAGCCAACCCGGTACCGGGGAGCTGTTTTTT.

This clone was recorded once. This chain links TRBV5-1 with TRBJ2-1; D is possibly TRBD2 (6 bases). Germline V gene sequence: CDR1 SGHRS, CDR2 YFSETQ. The CDR3 length is 16 residues. V lost 4 bases and J lost 0, with 14 bases in between. The CDR3 DNA is TGCGCCAGCAGCCCCAAAACCGGGAGCTCCTACAATGAGCAGTTCTTC. This gives the protein CASSPKTGSSYNEQFF.

V is TRBV2 and J is TRBJ2-2, with 13 bases matching TRBD2. The CDR3 length is 14 residues. The junction had 0 bases not matched to a gene; V was cut back by 6 bases and J by 5 bases. Germline V CDR1 and CDR2: SNHLY, FYNNEI. CDR3: CASRLAGGTGELFF. The CDR3 DNA is TGTGCCAGCAGACTAGCGGGAGGGACCGGGGAGCTGTTTTTT.

The rearrangement uses TRBV5-6 and TRBJ1-1, with a weak D call TRBD1 (5 bases). The CDR3 has 16 residues. Per the germline V gene, CDR1 is SGHDT and CDR2 is YYEEEE. Trimming removed 0 bases from V and 4 bases from J, with 16 bases in between. The chain's CDR3 is CASSLEVRGGVTEAFF. CDR3 nucleotides: TGTGCCAGCAGCTTGGAAGTCCGGGGGGGTGTCACTGAAGCTTTCTTT.

V gene TRBV7-9 combines with J gene TRBJ2-7; TRBD2 agrees at 10 bases. There are 14 residues in the CDR3. With V trimmed by 5 bases and J by 3 bases, 4 bases remained unmatched. In germline, CDR1 is SEHNR, CDR2 FQNEAQ (reference sequence). For the CDR3, the DNA is TGTGCCAGCAGCCCGCGGACTAGCGGCTACGAGCAGTACTTC. Residues: CASSPRTSGYEQYF.

This chain joins TRBV18 and TRBJ1-1; possibly TRBD1 for D (6 bases). The CDR3 sequence is 15 residues long. Trimming took 6 bases from V and 2 from J, leaving 16 bases between them. Germline CDR1 KGHSH, CDR2 LQKENI. CDR3 amino acids: CASSPRQDSNTEAFF. In DNA form, the CDR3 reads TGTGCCAGCTCTCCGAGACAGGATTCAAACACTGAAGCTTTCTTT. Together with reference TRBV18 and TRBJ1-1, the CDR3 gives the full variable domain: NAGVMQNPRHLVRRRGQEARLRCSPMKGHSHVYWYRQLPEEGLKFMVYLQKENIIDESGMPKERFSAEFPKEGPSILRIQQVVRGDSAAYFCASSPRQDSNTEAFFGQGTRLTVV.